Following are 8 T cell receptor beta chains from one sample sequenced in a study of cytomegalovirus exposure and HLA in healthy donors. PCR amplification relied on 60 Vbeta primers (plus 13 Jbeta primers). Produced via immunoSEQ multiplex PCR; TCRdb's table is partial and in-frame only. This sample has over 200,000 clones, with about 80% found just once. The sequencing input was PBMCs. Receptor source: a woman in her sixties in good health and CMV-seropositive.

This clone was counted a few times. The V and J genes are TRBV5-1 and TRBJ2-5; 11 nucleotides agree with TRBD1. The CDR3 loop spans 15 amino acids. Germline CDR1 and CDR2: SGHRS and YFSETQ. J was trimmed by 4 bases and V by 5 bases; bases with no gene match: 7. CDR3 protein: CASRNGDRGSETQYF. The CDR3 DNA sequence: TGCGCCAGCAGAAACGGGGACAGGGGGTCAGAGACCCAGTACTTC. Combining the CDR3 with reference TRBV5-1 and TRBJ2-5 gives the whole variable domain KAGVTQTPRYLIKTRGQQVTLSCSPISGHRSVSWYQQTPGQGLQFLFEYFSETQRNKGNFPGRFSGRQFSNSRSEMNVSTLELGDSALYLCASRNGDRGSETQYFGPGTRLLVL.

This clone appeared a few times. This sequence joins TRBV28 and TRBJ2-2; 9 nucleotides agree with TRBD2. The CDR3 spans 16 residues. Germline loops: CDR1 MDHEN, CDR2 SYDVKM. V lost 7 bases to trimming and J lost 0 bases; unmatched junction nucleotides: 6. CDR3 amino acids: CASTAGGSANTGELFF. The DNA for the CDR3 is TGTGCCAGCACAGCGGGAGGATCGGCGAACACCGGGGAGCTGTTTTTT.

The V and J genes are TRBV10-3 and TRBJ2-3, with D possibly matching TRBD2 (5 bases). The CDR3 is 12 residues long. V dropped 4 bases and J dropped 8 bases, with 10 bases sitting between them. The germline CDR1 and CDR2 sequences are ENHRY and SYGVKD. The CDR3 loop reads CAISGGEGTQYF. The DNA of the CDR3 is TGTGCCATCAGTGGGGGAGAAGGTACGCAGTATTTT.

This clone was counted a single time. The junction differs from germline at one of its ends, possibly a read error. The chain is built from TRBV7-9 and TRBJ2-2; TRBD2 matches at 8 bases. Germline CDR1 SEHNR, CDR2 FQNEAQ (reference sequence). The CDR3 is made up of 10 amino acids. The CDR3 reads CSSAGGAPFF. The CDR3 DNA follows: TGTTCCAGCGCCGGGGGGGCCCCGTTTTTT.

The chain recombines TRBV7-8 with TRBJ2-1, with 11 bases that match TRBD2. The CDR3 has 15 amino acids. Germline values: CDR1 SGHVS, CDR2 FQNEAQ. Unmatched junction bases numbered 7, after V lost 5 bases and J lost 7 bases. The CDR3 sequence: CASSPTSGSMNEQFF. CDR3 coding DNA: TGTGCCAGCAGCCCTACTAGCGGGAGTATGAATGAGCAGTTCTTC.

This clone was found once. The chain links TRBV21-1 to TRBJ2-7; the D segment call TRBD2 is taken from the table without a DNA check. TRBV21-1 is marked as a pseudogene. The CDR3 runs to 13 residues. The CDR3 coding sequence is TGTGCCGGACGACTAGCGGGAACCTACGAGCAGTACTTC. Amino acids: CAGRLAGTYEQYF.

V usage is TRBV7-9 and J usage is TRBJ1-4, with 7 bases lining up with TRBD1. Germline loops: CDR1 SEHNR, CDR2 FQNEAQ (reference sequence). J lost 2 bases, V lost 7 bases, and 16 bases had no gene match. The CDR3 is 18 amino acids. In nucleotides, the CDR3 is TGTGCCAGCAACAGACTGGGACAGAGCCGTTCGACTAATGAAAAACTGTTTTTT. Translation: CASNRLGQSRSTNEKLFF.

J is TRBJ2-3 and V is TRBV5-4, with 15 bases fitting TRBD2. Germline trimming cut 2 bases from V and 0 bases from J; bases unmatched to any gene: 4. CDR3 length: 18 amino acids. Looked up from germline, CDR1 is SGHNT and CDR2 is YYREEE (reference sequence). CDR3 amino acids: CASSLRTSGGVSTDTQYF. The DNA for the CDR3 is TGTGCCAGCAGCTTAAGGACTAGCGGGGGGGTTAGCACAGATACGCAGTATTTT.